This T cell receptor (beta chain) was sequenced in a study of blood T cell repertoires in COVID-19. Produced via immunoSEQ multiplex PCR; TCRdb's table is partial and in-frame only. The sample holds roughly 160,000 clones; about 85% are singletons and the top ten take around 5.4%. Germline CDR1 is SGHNT and CDR2 is YYREEE (reference sequence). CDR3 length: 16 amino acids. Trimming removed 4 bases from V and 0 bases from J, with 15 bases in between. V usage is TRBV5-4 and J usage is TRBJ2-3, with D possibly being TRBD1 (6 bases). Sequenced: peripheral blood. The clonotype comes from a woman between 50 and 59 years old with COVID-19, enrolled during active disease. CDR3 region: CASSPPGTTSTDTQYF. CDR3 sequence (DNA): TGTGCCAGCAGCCCTCCCGGGACAACAAGCACAGATACGCAGTATTTT.